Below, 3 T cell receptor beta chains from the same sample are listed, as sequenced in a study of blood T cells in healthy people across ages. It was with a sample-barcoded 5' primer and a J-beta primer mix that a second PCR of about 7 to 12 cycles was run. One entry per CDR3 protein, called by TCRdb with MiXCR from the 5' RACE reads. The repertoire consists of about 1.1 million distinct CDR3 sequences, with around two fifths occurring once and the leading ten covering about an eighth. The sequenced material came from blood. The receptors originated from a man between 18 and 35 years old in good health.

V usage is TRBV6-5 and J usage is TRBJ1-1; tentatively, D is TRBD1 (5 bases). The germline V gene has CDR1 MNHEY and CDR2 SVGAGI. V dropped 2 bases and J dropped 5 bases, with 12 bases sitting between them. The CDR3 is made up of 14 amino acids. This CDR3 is CASSYGRVGTEAFF. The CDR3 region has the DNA TGTGCCAGCAGTTACGGCAGGGTTGGAACTGAAGCTTTCTTT.

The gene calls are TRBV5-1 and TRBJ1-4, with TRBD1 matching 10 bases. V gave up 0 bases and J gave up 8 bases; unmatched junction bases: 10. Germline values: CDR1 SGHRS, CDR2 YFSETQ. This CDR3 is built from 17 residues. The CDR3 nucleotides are TGCGCCAGCAGCTTGGTTCGGACAGGGGGATTAGAGGAAAAACTGTTTTTT. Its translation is CASSLVRTGGLEEKLFF.

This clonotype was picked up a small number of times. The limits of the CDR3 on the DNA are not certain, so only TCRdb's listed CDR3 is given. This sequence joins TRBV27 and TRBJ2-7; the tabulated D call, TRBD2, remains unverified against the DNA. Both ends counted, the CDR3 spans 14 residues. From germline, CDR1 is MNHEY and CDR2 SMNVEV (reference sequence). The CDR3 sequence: CASSSSGPSGEQYF.